One and the same sample provided the 6 T cell receptor beta chains below, sequenced in a study of cytomegalovirus exposure and HLA in healthy donors. In the PCR, 60 Vbeta and 13 Jbeta primers were used. Profiled with immunoSEQ multiplex PCR; TCRdb holds only in-frame clones, not every one. The data show about 120,000 clones, roughly 69% seen once. The source material was PBMCs. These receptors were obtained from a human donor in good health.

The chain recombines TRBV6-1 with TRBJ1-2; the match to TRBD1 covers 9 bases. Germline V gene lookup returns CDR1 MNHNS and CDR2 SASEGT. Trimming cost V 8 bases and J 8 bases; bases outside gene matches: 12. This CDR3 is 14 amino acids long. CDR3 DNA: TGTGCCAGCTCCCCGCCGGACAGGGGCAGAGGCTACACCTTC. It yields the protein CASSPPDRGRGYTF.

This clone was recorded a few times. The gene calls are TRBV4-1 and TRBJ2-3; D is ambiguous. V lost 0 bases and J lost 2, with 9 bases in between. Germline CDR1 and CDR2: MGHRA and YSYEKL. The CDR3 spans 15 residues. The CDR3 loop is CASSQDPANTDTQYF. In DNA, the CDR3 is TGCGCCAGCAGCCAAGACCCAGCGAACACAGATACGCAGTATTTT.

The chain has TRBV7-2 and TRBJ2-1, with TRBD2 identical over 7 bases. The CDR3 has 16 residues. V shed 0 bases and J 9 bases; nucleotides not matched to a gene: 11. Per germline, CDR1 SGHTA and CDR2 FQGNSA. DNA for the CDR3: TGTGCCAGCAGCTTAGCGGGGCGGGGTGGGAGGGGTGAGCAGTTCTTC. Amino acids: CASSLAGRGGRGEQFF.

The chain has TRBV5-5 and TRBJ1-5, with a weak D call TRBD1 (6 bases). This CDR3 contains 15 residues. V lost 1 base and J 3 bases, leaving 11 bases between the germline ends. Germline V gene sequence: CDR1 SGHKS, CDR2 YYEKEE (reference sequence). The DNA of the CDR3 is TGTGCCAGCAGCTTGTCCCCAGGGGTCAATCAGCCCCAGCATTTT. Translation: CASSLSPGVNQPQHF.

The genes are TRBV15 and TRBJ2-7; 8 bases agree with TRBD2. The germline gives CDR1 LNHNV, CDR2 YYDKDF (reference sequence). V was pared by 0 bases and J by 2 bases, with 3 bases of the junction left unmatched. CDR3 length: 15 amino acids. DNA of the CDR3: TGTGCCACCAGCAGAGAGCGGGAGGCAGCCTACGAGCAGTACTTC. Its translation: CATSREREAAYEQYF. Based on the CDR3 plus reference TRBV15 and TRBJ2-7, the full variable domain is DAMVIQNPRYQVTQFGKPVTLSCSQTLNHNVMYWYQQKSSQAPKLLFHYYDKDFNNEADTPDNFQSRRPNTSFCFLDIRSPGLGDTAMYLCATSREREAAYEQYFGPGTRLTVT.

In this sample, this clone turned up a few times. The rearrangement links TRBV15 to TRBJ2-3; 8 bases are a match to TRBD2. Unmatched junction bases numbered 7, after V lost 1 base and J lost 1 base. The germline V gene has CDR1 LNHNV and CDR2 YYDKDF (reference sequence). The CDR3 extends over 17 amino acids. CDR3 region: CATSRVLVGLGTDTQYF. As DNA, the CDR3 is TGTGCCACCAGCAGAGTGCTTGTGGGACTAGGCACAGATACGCAGTATTTT.